This T cell receptor beta chain was recorded in a study of T cell clonotyping in hematopoietic cell transplantation. Germline CDR1 is SGHTA and CDR2 is FQGTGA. Germline trimming cut 5 bases from V and 3 bases from J; bases unmatched to any gene: 6. The CDR3 length is 15 residues. This table comes from immunoSEQ multiplex PCR, and its TCRdb copy is limited to in-frame clones, with some not included. The table shows under 15,000 clones, with about 80% occurring only once. The clonotype originates from a female patient aged 35-55 years who had an allogeneic stem cell transplant from a related donor, so T cells may come from the graft donor. Some clones in this sample may be carry-over from other donors' samples. V and J are TRBV7-3 and TRBJ2-7, with 11 bases that match TRBD1. The sample here was PBMCs, taken 100 days after allogeneic stem cell transplant. CDR3 sequence (DNA): TGTGCCAGCAGCCCGTCGGGACAGGGGGGCTACGAGCAGTACTTC. Protein sequence: CASSPSGQGGYEQYF.